Shown below are 10 T cell receptor beta chains from a single sample sequenced in a study of T-cell reconstitution after alpha-beta-depleted transplantation in children. As it was prepared, the TCRbeta library received unique molecular identifiers. TCRdb processed the PCR reads anew with MiXCR; each CDR3 protein has one entry. Counted here are 420,000 or so distinct CDR3 sequences, approximately 10% occurring once; the ten biggest clones make up approximately 5%. The material was PBMCs from the stem cell graft donor, obtained from the stem cell graft. The receptors come from a human donor who donated a stem cell graft to a child with acute myeloid leukemia.

This clonotype showed up just once. The rearrangement links TRBV3-1 to TRBJ2-1; TRBD2 matches 12 bases. Per the germline V gene, CDR1 is LGHDT and CDR2 is YNNKEL (reference sequence). The CDR3 loop spans 18 amino acids. Trimming took 0 bases from V and 4 from J; bases not matched to a gene: 7. The CDR3 nucleotides read TGTGCCAGCAGCCAAGACGGACTAGCGGGGCGCCCATACAATGAGCAGTTCTTC. Translation: CASSQDGLAGRPYNEQFF.

V is TRBV20-1 and J is TRBJ2-7; the D gene is possibly TRBD1 (5 bases). This CDR3 contains 12 residues. Trimming took off 6 bases at V and 5 bases at J, with 14 bases between the two ends. Germline V lookup: CDR1 DFQATT, CDR2 SNEGSKA (reference sequence). The CDR3 sequence is CSAGPTVNEQYF. DNA for the CDR3: TGCAGTGCCGGCCCGACAGTTAACGAGCAGTACTTC.

This clonotype was counted many times. The rearrangement uses TRBV7-9 and TRBJ1-1; no clear D gene. The germline V and J ends were trimmed by 1 base and 5 bases, with 8 bases remaining between them. The CDR3 totals 13 residues. Germline CDR1 reads SEHNR; CDR2 reads FQNEAQ (reference sequence). The CDR3 is CASSLVSETEAFF. The CDR3 bases are TGTGCCAGCAGCTTAGTGTCAGAGACTGAAGCTTTCTTT. The variable domain in full, with the rest retrieved from reference TRBV7-9 and TRBJ1-1, is DTGVSQNPRHKITKRGQNVTFRCDPISEHNRLYWYRQTLGQGPEFLTYFQNEAQLEKSRLLSDRFSAERPKGSFSTLEIQRTEQGDSAMYLCASSLVSETEAFFGQGTRLTVV.

This clonotype was counted many times. This chain joins TRBV6-2 or TRBV6-3 and TRBJ2-2; D is uncertain. CDR1 and CDR2 (germline): MNHEY, SVGEGT. Trimming cost V 4 bases and J 0 bases, with 12 bases left between them. The CDR3 spans 16 residues. CDR3: CASSSGSTSNTGELFF. CDR3 sequence (DNA): TGTGCCAGCAGTTCGGGTAGCACCTCGAACACCGGGGAGCTGTTTTTT.

The chain recombines TRBV6-1 with TRBJ2-6, with 7 bases identical to TRBD1. Germline V gene sequence: CDR1 MNHNS, CDR2 SASEGT. This CDR3 has 14 residues. V was clipped by 5 bases and J by 4 bases; unmatched bases: 2. This CDR3 reads CASSTGAGANVLTF. As DNA, the CDR3 is TGTGCCAGCAGTACAGGGGCCGGGGCCAACGTCCTGACTTTC.

The chain is built from TRBV5-4 and TRBJ1-1; no firm D call. V dropped 4 bases and J dropped 0 bases, with 16 bases sitting between them. Per germline, CDR1 SGHNT and CDR2 YYREEE (reference sequence). This CDR3 spans 16 amino acids. The CDR3 DNA reads as TGTGCCAGCAGCGCCGGTGGTGAGGGAATGAACACTGAAGCTTTCTTT. Its translation: CASSAGGEGMNTEAFF. The variable domain in full, with the rest retrieved from reference TRBV5-4 and TRBJ1-1, is ETGVTQSPTHLIKTRGQQVTLRCSSQSGHNTVSWYQQALGQGPQFIFQYYREEENGRGNFPPRFSGLQFPNYSSELNVNALELDDSALYLCASSAGGEGMNTEAFFGQGTRLTVV.

This sequence joins TRBV20-1 and TRBJ2-7; 10 positions agree with TRBD2. Germline-derived CDR1 and CDR2 are DFQATT and SNEGSKA (reference sequence). With V trimmed by 1 base and J by 4 bases, 16 bases remained unmatched. CDR3 length equals 18 residues. The CDR3 reads CSARVRLAGASGRYEQYF. The CDR3 bases are TGCAGTGCTAGAGTTCGCCTAGCGGGAGCTTCGGGTCGTTACGAGCAGTACTTC.

This clonotype was observed many times. V is TRBV29-1 and J is TRBJ2-2; 9 nucleotides match TRBD1. This CDR3 has 14 amino acids. Losses at the gene ends were 7 bases for V and 7 bases for J; bases not matched to a gene: 10. Germline V gene sequence: CDR1 SQVTM, CDR2 ANQGSEA. The DNA for the CDR3 is TGCAGCGCAACAGGGGGCGCGTTAGTCGGGGAGCTGTTTTTT. It codes for CSATGGALVGELFF.

This clonotype was counted only a few times. CDR3 sequence: CAISERLAGGPYEQFF. The CDR3 DNA reads as TGTGCCATCAGTGAGAGACTAGCGGGAGGGCCCTATGAGCAGTTCTTC. The V gene is TRBV10-3, the J gene TRBJ2-1; 14 bases match TRBD2. The CDR3 extends over 16 amino acids. The junction had 5 bases not matched to a gene; V was cut back by 2 bases and J by 8 bases. Germline lookup yields CDR1 ENHRY and CDR2 SYGVKD.

Only a few counts were recorded for this clonotype. The chain carries TRBV6-1 and TRBJ2-7, with D perhaps matching TRBD2 (6 bases). This CDR3 spans 15 amino acids. The germline CDR1 and CDR2 sequences are MNHNS and SASEGT. Trimming shortened V by 5 bases and J by 0 bases, and 14 bases separated the two germline ends. The CDR3 DNA is TGTGCCAGCAGTAGCCGGGACGGGAGCTCCTACGAGCAGTACGTC. Translation: CASSSRDGSSYEQYV.